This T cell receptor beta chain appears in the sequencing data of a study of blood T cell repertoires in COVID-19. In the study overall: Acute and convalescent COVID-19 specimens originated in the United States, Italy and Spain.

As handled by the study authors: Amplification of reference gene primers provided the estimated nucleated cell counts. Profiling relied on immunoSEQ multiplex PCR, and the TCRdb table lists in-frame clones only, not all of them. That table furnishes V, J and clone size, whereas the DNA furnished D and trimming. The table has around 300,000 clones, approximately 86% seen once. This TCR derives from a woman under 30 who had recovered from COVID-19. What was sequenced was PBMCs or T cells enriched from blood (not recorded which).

The CDR3 nucleotides read TGTGCCAGCAGCACTACGCTCTATGGCTACACCTTC. Translation: CASSTTLYGYTF. The rearrangement joins TRBV7-9 to TRBJ1-2; D remains unclear. Trimming stripped 5 bases from V and 4 bases from J, with 8 bases between. Germline loops: CDR1 SEHNR, CDR2 FQNEAQ (reference sequence). The CDR3 runs to 12 residues.